The 26 T cell receptor beta chains presented below share a single source sample, sequenced in a study of blood T cell repertoires in COVID-19. Repertoires were generated with immunoSEQ multiplex PCR, while TCRdb's copy carries only in-frame clones and drops some. The sample lists about 250,000 clones, about 90% seen once, with 1.3% to 1.5% in the top ten. Input material: peripheral blood. These receptors all stem from a man older than 75 with acute or convalescent COVID-19.

The chain combines TRBV28 with TRBJ1-1; 7 nucleotides agree with TRBD1. Losses at the gene ends were 8 bases for V and 5 bases for J; bases not matched to a gene: 8. The CDR3 is 13 residues long. Germline lookup yields CDR1 MDHEN and CDR2 SYDVKM. CDR3 sequence (DNA): TGTGCCAGCCGATCACAGGGGACAACTGAAGCTTTCTTT. Amino acids: CASRSQGTTEAFF. The full variable domain, with the rest looked up from reference TRBV28 and TRBJ1-1, is DVKVTQSSRYLVKRTGEKVFLECVQDMDHENMFWYRQDPGLGLRLIYFSYDVKMKEKGDIPEGYSVSREKKERFSLILESASTNQTSMYLCASRSQGTTEAFFGQGTRLTVV.

The chain carries TRBV2 and TRBJ1-2; D not certain. The CDR3 is made up of 17 amino acids. The V end lost 2 bases, the J end lost 0 bases, and 16 bases lay between the germline ends. Germline CDR1 reads SNHLY; CDR2 reads FYNNEI. This chain's CDR3 is CASSEFGGIVANYGYTF. The CDR3 DNA follows: TGTGCCAGCAGTGAATTTGGCGGGATAGTTGCTAACTATGGCTACACCTTC.

The V and J genes are TRBV6-6 and TRBJ2-1; 11 nucleotides align to TRBD1. V shed 6 bases, J shed 3 bases, and the junction held 7 bases outside the gene matches. Per germline, CDR1 MNHNY and CDR2 SVGAGI (reference sequence). This CDR3 has 16 amino acids. CDR3 region: CASSSTGTGGYNEQFF. In DNA, the CDR3 is TGTGCCAGCAGCTCGACCGGGACAGGGGGCTACAATGAGCAGTTCTTC.

This chain connects TRBV19 to TRBJ1-2; 10 bases agree with TRBD1. The J segment lost 7 bases and the V segment lost 6 bases, leaving 5 bases of the junction unmatched. Per the germline V gene, CDR1 is LNHDA and CDR2 is SQIVND (reference sequence). The CDR3 contains 13 residues. The CDR3 nucleotides read TGTGCCAGTAGATCGGACAGGGGGTTTGGCTACACCTTC. Encoded protein: CASRSDRGFGYTF.

This clone was detected only a few times. The rearrangement uses TRBV21-1 and TRBJ1-1; TRBD1 was called by the table and not checked on the DNA. TRBV21-1 is a pseudogene locus. There are 15 residues in the CDR3. The CDR3 DNA is TGTGCCAGCAGCATGTCCTCATTGGCGAACACTGAAGCTTTCTTT. It translates to CASSMSSLANTEAFF.

V is TRBV7-2 and J is TRBJ2-7; possibly TRBD2 for D (6 bases). CDR1 and CDR2 (germline): SGHTA, FQGNSA. The germline V and J ends were trimmed by 1 base and 6 bases, with 10 bases remaining between them. The CDR3 is 13 residues long. CDR3 DNA sequence: TGTGCCAGCAGCTTAGGGGAGGTTAGCGAGCAGTACTTC. Protein product: CASSLGEVSEQYF.

The chain joins TRBV6-6 to TRBJ1-3; unclear D gene. The CDR3 is made up of 15 amino acids. The germline gives CDR1 MNHNY, CDR2 SVGAGI (reference sequence). The V and J ends lost 3 bases and 1 base respectively, with 10 bases between them. The CDR3 sequence: CASSYEGLSGNTIYF. The CDR3 DNA is TGTGCCAGCAGTTATGAGGGTTTGTCTGGAAACACCATATATTTT.

This clone was seen many times. The chain couples TRBV12-3 or TRBV12-4 to TRBJ2-7; 7 nucleotides align to TRBD1. After removal of 6 bases from V and 5 bases from J, the junction contained 7 bases not matched to a gene. The CDR3 is made up of 13 amino acids. CDR3 loop: CASRTTGKHEQYF. CDR3 in DNA: TGTGCCAGCAGGACGACAGGGAAGCACGAGCAGTACTTC.

This clone was detected once. CDR3 sequence: CSVVLGTEAFF. The CDR3 bases are TGCAGCGTTGTGCTAGGCACTGAAGCTTTCTTT. The chain links TRBV29-1 to TRBJ1-1, with unresolved D. CDR3 length: 11 amino acids. V lost 4 bases and J lost 4, with 7 bases in between. Germline V gene sequence: CDR1 SQVTM, CDR2 ANQGSEA. Drawing the rest from reference TRBV29-1 and TRBJ1-1, the complete variable domain is SAVISQKPSRDICQRGTSLTIQCQVDSQVTMMFWYRQQPGQSLTLIATANQGSEATYESGFVIDKFPISRPNLTFSTLTVSNMSPEDSSIYLCSVVLGTEAFFGQGTRLTVV.

The genes are TRBV7-9 and TRBJ2-7; D is possibly TRBD1 (5 bases). CDR3 length equals 13 residues. Trimming shortened V by 6 bases and J by 6 bases, and 15 bases separated the two germline ends. Germline values: CDR1 SEHNR, CDR2 FQNEAQ (reference sequence). The CDR3 sequence: CASSSGHSGEQYF. CDR3 sequence (DNA): TGTGCCAGCAGTTCAGGACATTCCGGCGAGCAGTACTTC.

The rearrangement links TRBV11-1 to TRBJ2-7, with TRBD2 matching over 9 bases. V was pared by 6 bases and J by 0 bases, with 9 bases of the junction left unmatched. This CDR3 is 16 amino acids long. Germline assignment: CDR1 SGHAT and CDR2 FQDESV (reference sequence). CDR3 sequence: CASSSTSGISSYEQYF. The CDR3 DNA sequence: TGTGCCAGCAGTTCGACTAGCGGAATTAGCTCCTACGAGCAGTACTTC. Full variable domain (remainder filled in from reference TRBV11-1 and TRBJ2-7): EAEVAQSPRYKITEKSQAVAFWCDPISGHATLYWYRQILGQGPELLVQFQDESVVDDSQLPKDRFSAERLKGVDSTLKIQPAELGDSAMYLCASSSTSGISSYEQYFGPGTRLTVT.

In this sample, this clone turned up a few times. This CDR3 reads CASSVGRGSWDYEQYF. As DNA, the CDR3 is TGTGCCAGCAGCGTAGGACGCGGGAGTTGGGATTACGAGCAGTACTTC. V usage is TRBV9 and J usage is TRBJ2-7; 7 bases line up with TRBD2. V was pared by 0 bases and J by 4 bases, with 10 bases of the junction left unmatched. The CDR3 spans 16 residues. Germline V CDR1 and CDR2: SGDLS, YYNGEE.

V gene TRBV18 combines with J gene TRBJ2-7; 8 bases align to TRBD2. Germline V gives CDR1 KGHSH, CDR2 LQKENI. J lost 1 base, V lost 5 bases, and 7 bases had no gene match. This CDR3 contains 15 residues. This CDR3 is CASSGAGGQSYEQYF. DNA for the CDR3: TGTGCCAGCTCAGGCGCGGGGGGACAATCCTACGAGCAGTACTTC. The whole variable domain, remainder taken from reference TRBV18 and TRBJ2-7, is NAGVMQNPRHLVRRRGQEARLRCSPMKGHSHVYWYRQLPEEGLKFMVYLQKENIIDESGMPKERFSAEFPKEGPSILRIQQVVRGDSAAYFCASSGAGGQSYEQYFGPGTRLTVT.

The V gene is TRBV5-5, the J gene TRBJ1-2; D unresolved. The V end lost 0 bases, the J end lost 5 bases, and 14 bases lay between the germline ends. The germline V gene has CDR1 SGHKS and CDR2 YYEKEE (reference sequence). The CDR3 has 15 amino acids. CDR3 in amino acids: CASSLAGVGSYGYTF. CDR3 nucleotide sequence: TGTGCCAGCAGCTTGGCCGGGGTAGGGTCGTATGGCTACACCTTC.

This rearrangement joins TRBV9 to TRBJ2-3, with 7 bases fitting TRBD2. V gave up 0 bases and J gave up 4 bases; unmatched junction bases: 8. The V gene's germline CDR1 is SGDLS and CDR2 YYNGEE. CDR3 length equals 16 residues. Written as DNA, the CDR3 is TGTGCCAGCAGCGTAGGAGCGAGCGGGAAGGCAGATACGCAGTATTTT. Translation: CASSVGASGKADTQYF.

The V and J genes are TRBV10-2 and TRBJ1-2; tentatively, D is TRBD1 (5 bases). CDR1 and CDR2 (germline): WSHSY, SAAADI. The CDR3 length is 13 residues. V was trimmed by 0 bases and J by 9 bases, leaving 11 bases between them. The CDR3, as DNA: TGCGCCAGCAGTGAGTCGATAGACAGAAGCTACACCTTC. Its protein product is CASSESIDRSYTF.

This rearrangement joins TRBV14 to TRBJ1-1, with D hard to call. The CDR3 runs 13 residues. V gave up 4 bases and J gave up 0 bases, with 6 bases separating them. CDR1 and CDR2 from the germline V gene are SGHDN and FVKESK. The CDR3 is CASSLNMNTEAFF. The CDR3 nucleotides read TGTGCCAGCAGCCTAAATATGAACACTGAAGCTTTCTTT.

CDR3 loop: CASSPLQSSGANVLTF. The CDR3 DNA is TGTGCCAGCTCACCATTACAGAGCTCTGGGGCCAACGTCCTGACTTTC. The chain carries TRBV18 and TRBJ2-6; D remains unclear. Trimming took off 2 bases at V and 0 bases at J, with 8 bases between the two ends. The CDR3 runs to 16 residues. CDR1 and CDR2 (germline): KGHSH, LQKENI.

V is TRBV7-2 and J is TRBJ1-2; no clear D. Per the germline V gene, CDR1 is SGHTA and CDR2 is FQGNSA. CDR3 length: 13 residues. Trimming pared 0 bases from V and 5 bases from J, leaving 7 bases between. The CDR3 nucleotides read TGTGCCAGCAGCTTAGCGGCAGAATATGGCTACACCTTC. Its translation is CASSLAAEYGYTF.

The chain employs TRBV28 and TRBJ1-5; no clear D gene. From germline, CDR1 is MDHEN and CDR2 SYDVKM. This CDR3 contains 16 residues. V was shortened by 2 bases and J by 7 bases, with 18 bases between the two germline ends. Here the CDR3 reads CASSLKDFSPFQPQHF. The CDR3 DNA is TGTGCCAGCAGTTTAAAGGACTTCTCTCCTTTCCAGCCCCAGCATTTT.

This clone was seen only once. This chain connects TRBV28 to TRBJ1-4; D not certain. Trimming cost V 1 base and J 8 bases, with 11 bases left between them. This CDR3 is 14 amino acids long. Germline V gene data show CDR1 as MDHEN and CDR2 as SYDVKM. The CDR3 bases are TGTGCCAGCAGTTTATCTGGCCGAGGGGAAAAACTGTTTTTT. Encoded protein: CASSLSGRGEKLFF.

V and J are TRBV2 and TRBJ1-1, with a tentative D call TRBD1 (6 bases). Germline lookup yields CDR1 SNHLY and CDR2 FYNNEI. Trimming shortened V by 7 bases and J by 1 base, and 10 bases separated the two germline ends. CDR3 size: 13 residues. CDR3 sequence: CASIGQWNTEAFF. CDR3 sequence (DNA): TGTGCCAGCATTGGACAGTGGAACACTGAAGCTTTCTTT. Full variable domain (outside the CDR3, taken from reference TRBV2 and TRBJ1-1): EPEVTQTPSHQVTQMGQEVILRCVPISNHLYFYWYRQILGQKVEFLVSFYNNEISEKSEIFDDQFSVERPDGSNFTLKIRSTKLEDSAMYFCASIGQWNTEAFFGQGTRLTVV.

Ten or more counts support this clone. The chain employs TRBV3-1 (or the pseudogene TRBV3-2) and TRBJ2-7, with D unclear. Trimming left V 1 base short and J 0 bases short, with 7 bases between. From germline, CDR1 is LGHDT and CDR2 YNNKEL (reference sequence). The CDR3 spans 14 residues. In DNA form, the CDR3 reads TGTGCCAGCAGCCAAGGGGCGAGCTCCTACGAGCAGTACTTC. It specifies CASSQGASSYEQYF.

This clone was seen once. The J gene is TRBJ1-1, the V gene TRBV6-2 or TRBV6-3, with a tentative D call TRBD1 (6 bases). Germline V gene data show CDR1 as MNHEY and CDR2 as SVGEGT. V was shortened by 4 bases and J by 10 bases, with 13 bases between the two germline ends. The CDR3 has 12 amino acids. Here the CDR3 reads CASSWDIRVAFF. The CDR3 region has the DNA TGTGCCAGCAGTTGGGACATCCGGGTAGCTTTCTTT.

The V gene is TRBV10-3, the J gene TRBJ2-7, with D tentatively TRBD2 (5 bases). Trimming stripped 2 bases from V and 3 bases from J, with 11 bases between. Germline assignment: CDR1 ENHRY and CDR2 SYGVKD. The CDR3 contains 14 residues. The CDR3 DNA sequence: TGTGCCATCAGTGAGGGCGGGCGTAGCTACGAGCAGTACTTC. Encoded protein: CAISEGGRSYEQYF.

The J gene is TRBJ1-1, the V gene TRBV19, with a weak D call TRBD1 (5 bases). This CDR3 has 14 amino acids. V shed 3 bases and J shed 5 bases, with 13 bases lying between them. In germline, CDR1 is LNHDA, CDR2 SQIVND (reference sequence). The CDR3 region has the DNA TGTGCCAGTAGTATTACTGGGGGAGGTACTGAAGCTTTCTTT. This translates into CASSITGGGTEAFF.